This T cell receptor (beta chain) stems from a study of blood T cell repertoires in COVID-19 (dated by TCRdb to the early 2020s). Some background on the complete study: Collaborator samples came from the United States, Italy and Spain and covered acute and convalescent phases of COVID-19. Subjects who had been exposed to COVID-19, were actively infected with it, or had recovered from it provided the deeply sampled blood TCRbeta repertoires that made up the dataset. The repertoires were released in a freely available public database intended as a resource for research on the immune response to SARS-CoV-2. Where HLA class I and class II types were available, the types were taken from metadata supplied by the sample provider, not from assay-based typing. A de-identified subject ID, COVID-19 status, age in years and sex were almost always included in the sample metadata. Samples were obtained from the ongoing ImmuneRACE study (first 160 participants) and from some 1,200 subjects provided by 6 global collaborators. The prospective study material was composed of cDNA or gDNA derived from T cells, B-cell-depleted T cells, or PBMCs. Points the paper makes about the study in general: How much clinical and demographic metadata was included differed by source and by participant, and the metadata was provided uncurated.

TCRbeta CDR3 regions were amplified from genomic DNA using the immunoSEQ Assay, a bias-controlled multiplex PCR. The original methods were these. Nucleated cell counts per sample were estimated from amplification of reference gene primers within the assay. To quantify the absolute abundance of each unique TCRbeta CDR3 rearrangement, sequence reads were collapsed and filtered. For each sample, productive Simpson clonality was calculated as the square root of Simpson's diversity index across productive rearrangements. TCRdb retrieved this table from immuneACCESS and kept in-frame rearrangements only. Not all clones are present; in checked studies, unresolved V genes account for under half, and no reason is known for the remainder. V, J and clone size reflect that table, while D and trimming were determined from the DNA. This sample lists approximately 26,000 clones; 87% were detected once. Of the sample, 13% is held by the ten largest clones.

Each collaborating institution followed its own protocols to collect whole blood in K2EDTA tubes. For TCRbeta analysis, collaborators shipped samples in one of three forms: frozen whole blood, isolated PBMCs, or DNA extracted from either of those sample types. A remark on this clone: No antigen is known for it. Base qualities are not provided; no much larger clone lies one nucleotide away.

For CDR1 and CDR2, the germline V gene lists MNHEY and SVGAGI. The CDR3 holds 11 amino acids from the cysteine to the phenylalanine. CDR3 DNA is the only sequence kept; it has 33 bases, read in frame from the first base. Deletion took 7 bases off V and 8 bases off J, with a span of 11 bases between the germline ends. The rearranged segments are TRBV6-5 and TRBJ1-1, with the D gene not confidently named. This sequence was found in a human donor in a cohort sampled during active COVID-19. The donor label of this sample is uncertain. The specimen was peripheral blood. The DNA sequence is TGTGCCAGCATTAGCGGGCGAGAAGCTTTCTTT. It translates as CASISGREAFF.